This T cell receptor beta chain comes out of a study of response to subunit inactivated influenza vaccine. Details on this clonotype: Its antigen is currently unknown.

Study results and limitations: It was suggested by the authors that few new T cells are recruited by each seasonal influenza vaccination.

The V end was cut by 6 bases, the J end by 2 bases, with 14 bases between. The CDR3 sequence is 14 residues long. Per germline, CDR1 MDHEN and CDR2 SYDVKM. MiXCR was run by TCRdb on the RT-PCR reads, yielding one entry per CDR3 protein. Of about 700,000 distinct CDR3 sequences listed, over 11% were seen once; the top ten hold roughly 6.4%. The source is a man aged 45 to 65 who received an inactivated influenza vaccine. The chain has TRBV28 and TRBJ2-7; no clear D. Specimen: PBMCs from blood, collected about 14 days before vaccination. The CDR3 sequence is CASRVGDLPYEQYF. CDR3 in DNA: TGTGCCAGCAGGGTGGGTGATCTTCCCTACGAGCAGTACTTC. The whole variable domain, filled in from reference TRBV28 and TRBJ2-7, reads DVKVTQSSRYLVKRTGEKVFLECVQDMDHENMFWYRQDPGLGLRLIYFSYDVKMKEKGDIPEGYSVSREKKERFSLILESASTNQTSMYLCASRVGDLPYEQYFGPGTRLTVT.